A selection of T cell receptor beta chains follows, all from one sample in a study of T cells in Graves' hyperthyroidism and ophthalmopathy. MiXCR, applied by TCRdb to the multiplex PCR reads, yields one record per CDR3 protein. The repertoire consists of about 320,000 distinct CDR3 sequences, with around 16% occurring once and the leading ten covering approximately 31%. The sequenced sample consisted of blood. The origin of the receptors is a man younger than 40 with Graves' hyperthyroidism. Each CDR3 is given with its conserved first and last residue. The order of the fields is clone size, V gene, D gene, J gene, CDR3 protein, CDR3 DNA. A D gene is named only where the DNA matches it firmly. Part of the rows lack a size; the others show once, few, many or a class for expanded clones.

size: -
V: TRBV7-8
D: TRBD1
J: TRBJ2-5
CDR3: CASSYGRTGGPETQYF
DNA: TGTGCCAGCAGCTACGGACGGACAGGGGGTCCGGAGACCCAGTACTTC

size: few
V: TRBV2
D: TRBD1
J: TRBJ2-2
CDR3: CASRDGTGSGELFF
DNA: TGTGCCAGCAGAGATGGGACAGGGAGCGGGGAGCTGTTTTTT

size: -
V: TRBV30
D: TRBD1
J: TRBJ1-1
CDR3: CAWSAPGTGLLSEAFF
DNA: TGTGCCTGGAGCGCTCCCGGGACAGGACTCTTATCTGAAGCTTTCTTT

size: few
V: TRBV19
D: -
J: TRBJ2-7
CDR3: CASGGQQAVQYF
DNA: TGTGCCAGTGGGGGGCAACAAGCCGTGCAGTACTTC

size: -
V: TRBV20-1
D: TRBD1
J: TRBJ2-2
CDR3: CSASFLQGSGELFF
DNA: TGCAGTGCTAGCTTTTTACAGGGGTCCGGGGAGCTGTTTTTT

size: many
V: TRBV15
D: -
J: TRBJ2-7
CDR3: CATSRAGLNYEQYF
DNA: TGTGCCACCAGCAGAGCGGGACTTAACTACGAGCAGTACTTC

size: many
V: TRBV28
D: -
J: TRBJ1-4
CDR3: CASSSGSTNEKLFF
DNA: TGTGCCAGCAGTTCCGGGTCAACTAATGAAAAACTGTTTTTT

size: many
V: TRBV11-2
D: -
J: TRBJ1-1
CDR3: CASSTATRGTEAFF
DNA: TGTGCCAGCAGCACAGCGACCAGGGGCACTGAAGCTTTCTTT

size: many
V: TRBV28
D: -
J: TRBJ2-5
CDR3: CASSFLTDQETQYF
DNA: TGTGCCAGCAGTTTTTTGACAGACCAAGAGACCCAGTACTTC

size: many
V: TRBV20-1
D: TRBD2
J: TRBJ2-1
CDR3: CSASSGTSGGSYNEQFF
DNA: TGCAGTGCTAGTTCCGGGACTAGCGGGGGCTCCTACAATGAGCAGTTCTTC

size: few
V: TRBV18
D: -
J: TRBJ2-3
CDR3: CASSPPNTDTQYF
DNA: TGTGCCAGCTCCCCTCCGAACACAGATACGCAGTATTTT

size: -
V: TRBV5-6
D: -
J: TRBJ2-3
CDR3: CASSGRGGTDTQYF
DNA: TGTGCCAGCAGTGGACGGGGAGGCACAGATACGCAGTATTTT

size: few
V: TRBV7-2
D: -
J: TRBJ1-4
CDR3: CASSLQHSEKLFF
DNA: TGTGCCAGCAGCCTACAACATAGCGAAAAACTGTTTTTT

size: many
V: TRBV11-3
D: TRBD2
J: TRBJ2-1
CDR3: CASSTRLASYNEQFF
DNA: TGTGCCAGCAGCACCCGACTAGCCTCCTACAATGAGCAGTTCTTC

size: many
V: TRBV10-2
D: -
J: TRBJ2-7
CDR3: CASSGGPDYEQYF
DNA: TGCGCCAGCAGTGGGGGTCCGGACTACGAGCAGTACTTC

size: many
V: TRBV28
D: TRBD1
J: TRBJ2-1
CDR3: CASSTGAYNGEQFF
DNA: TGTGCCAGCAGTACAGGGGCTTACAATGGTGAGCAGTTCTTC

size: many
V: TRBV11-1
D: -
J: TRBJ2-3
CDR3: CASSLVGLNTQYF
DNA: TGTGCCAGCAGCTTAGTAGGGCTTAATACGCAGTATTTT

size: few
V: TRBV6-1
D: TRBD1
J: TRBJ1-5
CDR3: CASRPGGGQPQHF
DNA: TGTGCCAGCAGGCCAGGGGGGGGTCAGCCCCAGCATTTT

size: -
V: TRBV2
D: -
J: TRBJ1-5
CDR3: CASSDEGIQPQHF
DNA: TGTGCCAGCAGCGACGAGGGGATCCAGCCCCAGCATTTT

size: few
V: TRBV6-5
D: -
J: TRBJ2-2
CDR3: CASSSVTGELFF
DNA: TGTGCCAGCAGTTCAGTCACCGGGGAGCTGTTTTTT

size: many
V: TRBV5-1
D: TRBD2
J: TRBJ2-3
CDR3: CASSLGGSTPDTQYF
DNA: TGCGCCAGCAGCTTGGGCGGGAGTACCCCAGATACGCAGTATTTT

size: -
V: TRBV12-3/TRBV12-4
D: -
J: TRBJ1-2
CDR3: CASSFSGWDYGYTF
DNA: TGTGCCAGCAGTTTCTCAGGGTGGGACTATGGCTACACCTTC

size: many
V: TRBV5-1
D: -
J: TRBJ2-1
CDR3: CASYRGLAESYNEQFF
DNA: TGCGCCAGCTATCGGGGGCTAGCGGAATCCTACAATGAGCAGTTCTTC

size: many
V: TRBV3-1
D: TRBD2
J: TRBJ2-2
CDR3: CASSLSGGWTGELFF
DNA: TGTGCCAGCAGCCTCTCGGGAGGATGGACCGGGGAGCTGTTTTTT

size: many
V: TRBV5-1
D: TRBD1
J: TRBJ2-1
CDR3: CASSYGDRTYNEQFF
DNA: TGCGCCAGCAGCTACGGGGACAGAACCTACAATGAGCAGTTCTTC

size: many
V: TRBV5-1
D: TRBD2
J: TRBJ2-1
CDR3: CASSPAPGLAGFEQFF
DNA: TGCGCCAGCAGCCCGGCTCCGGGACTAGCGGGATTCGAGCAGTTCTTC

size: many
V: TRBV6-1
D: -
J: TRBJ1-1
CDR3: CASRNGWDTEAFF
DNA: TGTGCCAGCAGAAACGGGTGGGACACTGAAGCTTTCTTT

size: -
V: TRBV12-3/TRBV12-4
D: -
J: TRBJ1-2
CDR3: CASSFHGQSFGYTF
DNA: TGTGCCAGCAGTTTTCACGGACAGTCTTTTGGCTACACCTTC

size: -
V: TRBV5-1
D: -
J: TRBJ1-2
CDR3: CASSPDIGQGGYTF
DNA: TGCGCCAGCAGCCCGGATATAGGACAAGGCGGCTACACCTTC

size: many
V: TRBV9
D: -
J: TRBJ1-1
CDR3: CASSPGGRRTEAFF
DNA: TGTGCCAGCAGCCCCGGGGGGCGGAGAACTGAAGCTTTCTTT

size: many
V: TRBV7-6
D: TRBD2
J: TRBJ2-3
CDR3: CASSPYYPSDGLTSPTDTQYF
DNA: TGTGCCAGCAGTCCTTATTACCCCTCGGACGGACTGACTAGCCCCACAGATACGCAGTATTTT

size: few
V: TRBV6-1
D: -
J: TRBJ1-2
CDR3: CASSRGPNYGYTF
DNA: TGTGCCAGCAGTCGGGGGCCTAACTATGGCTACACCTTC

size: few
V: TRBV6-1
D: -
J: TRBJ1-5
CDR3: CASSEQDSNQPQHF
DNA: TGTGCCAGCAGTGAACAGGATAGCAATCAGCCCCAGCATTTT

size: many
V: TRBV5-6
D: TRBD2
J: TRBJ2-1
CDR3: CASSLAGRERYNEQFF
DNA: TGTGCCAGCAGCTTGGCCGGGAGGGAGAGATACAATGAGCAGTTCTTC

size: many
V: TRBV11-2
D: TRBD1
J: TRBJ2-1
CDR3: CASSLDRGRRANEQFF
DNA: TGTGCCAGCAGCTTAGACAGGGGGCGCAGGGCGAATGAGCAGTTCTTC

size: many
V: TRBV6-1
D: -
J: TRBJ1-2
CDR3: CASSEVGPPSIPKRGYTF
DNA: TGTGCCAGCAGTGAAGTCGGGCCACCATCCATCCCCAAGAGGGGCTACACCTTC

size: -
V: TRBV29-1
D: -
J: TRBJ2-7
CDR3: CIIYRWNPREQYF
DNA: TGCATTATCTATCGGTGGAACCCTCGCGAGCAGTACTTC

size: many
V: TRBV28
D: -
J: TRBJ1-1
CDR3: CASRMARPEAFF
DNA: TGTGCCAGCAGAATGGCGAGACCTGAAGCTTTCTTT

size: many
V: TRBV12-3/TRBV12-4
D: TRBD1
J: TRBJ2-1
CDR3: CASSFKGAVEQFF
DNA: TGTGCCAGCAGTTTTAAGGGGGCAGTTGAGCAGTTCTTC

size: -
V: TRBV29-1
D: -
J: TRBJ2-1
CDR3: CSVWGDEQFF
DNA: TGCAGCGTCTGGGGCGATGAGCAGTTCTTC

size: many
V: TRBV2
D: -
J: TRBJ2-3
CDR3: CASSGEESSTDTQYF
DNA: TGTGCCAGCAGTGGGGAGGAGTCTAGCACAGATACGCAGTATTTT

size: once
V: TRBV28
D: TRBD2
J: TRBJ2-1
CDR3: CASKTSGYNEQFF
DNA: TGTGCCAGCAAGACTAGCGGCTACAATGAGCAGTTCTTC

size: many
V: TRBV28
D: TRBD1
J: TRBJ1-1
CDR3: CASIGDRGQASRGFF
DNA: TGTGCCAGCATTGGAGACCGGGGACAGGCCTCAAGAGGTTTCTTT

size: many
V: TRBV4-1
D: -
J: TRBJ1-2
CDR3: CASSQVNRADYGYTF
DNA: TGCGCCAGCAGCCAAGTCAACAGGGCCGACTATGGCTACACCTTC

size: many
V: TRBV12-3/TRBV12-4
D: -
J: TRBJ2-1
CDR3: CASSFNGYNEQFF
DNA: TGTGCCAGCAGTTTCAACGGTTACAATGAGCAGTTCTTC

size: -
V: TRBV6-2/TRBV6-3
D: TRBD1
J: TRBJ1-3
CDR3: CASGRGTGVSGNTIYF
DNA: TGTGCCAGCGGTCGGGGGACAGGGGTCAGTGGAAACACCATATATTTT

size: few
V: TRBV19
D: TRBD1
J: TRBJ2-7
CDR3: CASSKDRGGEQYF
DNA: TGTGCCAGTAGTAAAGACAGGGGTGGGGAGCAGTACTTC

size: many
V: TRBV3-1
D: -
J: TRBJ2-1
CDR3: CASSQHTPRTGDEQFF
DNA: TGTGCCAGCAGCCAACACACACCCAGGACGGGAGATGAGCAGTTCTTC